These 17 T cell receptor beta chains originate from one sample sequenced in a study of blood T cell repertoires in COVID-19. Measured with immunoSEQ multiplex PCR; TCRdb has only the in-frame clones, and not every one. The sample carries 360,000 or so clones, roughly nine tenths recorded once. The sample was PBMCs or T cells enriched from blood (not recorded which). The receptors derive from a woman under 40 who had recovered from COVID-19.

The chain joins TRBV3-1 (or the pseudogene TRBV3-2) to TRBJ2-7; D unresolved. The CDR3 has 14 amino acids. CDR1 and CDR2 from the germline V gene are LGHDT and YNNKEL (reference sequence). V gave up 8 bases and J gave up 1 base, with 15 bases separating them. In DNA, the CDR3 is TGTGCCAGCCGGCCCTCGGGTCGGTCCTACGAGCAGTACTTC. Residues: CASRPSGRSYEQYF.

This clone showed up just a few times. The CDR3 region is CASSTDSVGSPLHF. In DNA form, the CDR3 reads TGTGCCAGCAGTACGGACAGCGTTGGTTCACCCCTCCACTTT. The rearrangement links TRBV28 to TRBJ1-6; a weak D match, TRBD1 (6 bases). The CDR3 consists of 14 residues. V was cut by 5 bases and J by 9 bases, with 14 bases left in between. Per the germline V gene, CDR1 is MDHEN and CDR2 is SYDVKM.

J is TRBJ2-5 and V is TRBV4-1; 7 bases fit TRBD2. The germline gives CDR1 MGHRA, CDR2 YSYEKL. Trimming removed 0 bases from V and 1 base from J; junction bases left unmatched: 5. The CDR3 is 16 residues long. Here the CDR3 DNA reads TGCGCCAGCAGCCAAGATTGGCGGGGGTTCCAAGAGACCCAGTACTTC. It specifies CASSQDWRGFQETQYF.

The chain has TRBV6-5 and TRBJ2-7; TRBD2 might be the D (6 bases). This CDR3 spans 12 amino acids. V lost 7 bases and J lost 4, with 11 bases in between. CDR1 and CDR2 (germline): MNHEY, SVGAGI. The CDR3, as DNA: TGTGCCAGCACCTCGGGGGTGTACGAGCAGTACTTC. Amino acid sequence: CASTSGVYEQYF.

This clone was recorded a few times. The chain carries TRBV3-1 (or the pseudogene TRBV3-2) and TRBJ2-7, with TRBD2 matching over 12 bases. The CDR3 extends over 15 amino acids. The V segment lost 6 bases and the J segment 1 base; nucleotides outside the gene matches: 4. The germline V gene encodes CDR1 LGHDT and CDR2 YNNKEL (reference sequence). CDR3 sequence (DNA): TGTGCCAGCAGACGAGGACTAGCGGGGTCCTACGAGCAGTACTTC. Amino acid sequence: CASRRGLAGSYEQYF.

J is TRBJ1-2 and V is TRBV6-1; 8 bases agree with TRBD1. V dropped 2 bases and J dropped 8; count of bases not matched to a gene: 7. The CDR3 length is 14 residues. CDR1 and CDR2 from the germline V gene are MNHNS and SASEGT. The CDR3 region has the DNA TGTGCCAGCAGTGAAATTGACAGGGGTGGAGGCTACACCTTC. This sequence encodes CASSEIDRGGGYTF.

The genes are TRBV30 and TRBJ1-6; D uncertain. The V and J ends lost 4 bases and 10 bases respectively, with 23 bases between them. Germline CDR1 GTSNPN, CDR2 SVGIG (reference sequence). This CDR3 comprises 16 residues. The CDR3 nucleotides read TGTGCCTGGACCTTTCCGGGGAATCATATAGGGTCACCCCTCCACTTT. It encodes CAWTFPGNHIGSPLHF.

The chain employs TRBV18 and TRBJ1-6, with a possible D match to TRBD1 (6 bases). Trimming took off 3 bases at V and 4 bases at J, with 10 bases between the two ends. This CDR3 is built from 15 residues. The germline V gene has CDR1 KGHSH and CDR2 LQKENI. CDR3 in DNA: TGTGCCAGCTCACCTGGACAGAGTTATAATTCACCCCTCCACTTT. Translation gives CASSPGQSYNSPLHF.

Here the CDR3 reads CASSAGGNYGYTF. As DNA, the CDR3 is TGTGCCAGCAGTGCCGGAGGCAACTATGGCTACACCTTC. The V and J genes are TRBV28 and TRBJ1-2; D call uncertain. CDR1 MDHEN and CDR2 SYDVKM come from the germline V gene. V shed 5 bases and J shed 2 bases, with 9 bases lying between them. This CDR3 is built from 13 residues.

V gene TRBV7-8 combines with J gene TRBJ2-1; perhaps TRBD1 as D (7 bases). V lost 8 bases and J lost 3, with 14 bases in between. This CDR3 contains 14 residues. CDR1 SGHVS and CDR2 FQNEAQ come from the germline V gene. The CDR3 region has the DNA TGTGCCAGCCAGGGGGTAGCGGTCTACAATGAGCAGTTCTTC. Amino acid sequence: CASQGVAVYNEQFF.

V is TRBV9 and J is TRBJ2-5; TRBD2 agrees at 7 bases. V shed 0 bases, J shed 0 bases, and the junction held 14 bases outside the gene matches. Germline CDR1 reads SGDLS; CDR2 reads YYNGEE. The CDR3 runs 19 residues. CDR3 nucleotide sequence: TGTGCCAGCAGCGTAGAGGGGTCTGGGGAGGGAGTGTACCAAGAGACCCAGTACTTC. This encodes CASSVEGSGEGVYQETQYF.

The chain employs TRBV11-2 and TRBJ2-7; no definite D call. The length of the CDR3 is 13 residues. The germline V gene encodes CDR1 SGHAT and CDR2 FQNNGV. Between the trimmed V and J ends, which lost 5 bases and 4 bases, there was a span of 12 bases. CDR3 bases: TGTGCCAGCAGCCCCCCCGGAGTTTACGAGCAGTACTTC. It encodes CASSPPGVYEQYF.

This sequence joins TRBV3-1 (or the pseudogene TRBV3-2) and TRBJ2-7; 8 bases are shared with TRBD2. The CDR3 has 14 residues. With V trimmed by 1 base and J by 1 base, 0 bases remained unmatched. Germline loops: CDR1 LGHDT, CDR2 YNNKEL (reference sequence). The CDR3 bases are TGTGCCAGCAGCCAAGCTAGCGGGTCCTACGAGCAGTACTTC. It encodes CASSQASGSYEQYF.

This clone was detected only once. The chain combines TRBV7-2 with TRBJ1-1; the match to TRBD1 covers 8 bases. The CDR3 consists of 14 residues. Germline-derived CDR1 and CDR2 are SGHTA and FQGNSA. Unmatched junction bases numbered 6, after V lost 5 bases and J lost 4 bases. CDR3 sequence reads: CASSTGQGGTEAFF. CDR3 nucleotides: TGTGCCAGCAGCACTGGACAGGGAGGCACTGAAGCTTTCTTT.

The chain joins TRBV5-6 to TRBJ2-1, with D tentatively TRBD1 (6 bases). The V and J ends lost 3 bases and 6 bases respectively, with 10 bases between them. CDR3 length equals 13 residues. CDR1 and CDR2 (germline): SGHDT, YYEEEE. CDR3 protein: CASSWIGGNEQFF. CDR3 DNA sequence: TGTGCCAGCAGCTGGATAGGGGGCAATGAGCAGTTCTTC.

The CDR3 reads CASSQDRGTQTQYF. As DNA, the CDR3 is TGTGCCAGCAGCCAGGACAGGGGGACGCAGACCCAGTACTTC. This chain connects TRBV11-2 to TRBJ2-5; TRBD1 matches at 10 bases. V shed 5 bases, J shed 6 bases, and the junction held 6 bases outside the gene matches. Germline CDR1 is SGHAT and CDR2 is FQNNGV. The length of the CDR3 is 14 residues. The variable domain in full, with the rest retrieved from reference TRBV11-2 and TRBJ2-5, is EAGVAQSPRYKIIEKRQSVAFWCNPISGHATLYWYQQILGQGPKLLIQFQNNGVVDDSQLPKDRFSAERLKGVDSTLKIQPAKLEDSAVYLCASSQDRGTQTQYFGPGTRLLVL.

The chain uses TRBV28 and TRBJ1-2; D remains unclear. V was cut by 7 bases and J by 4 bases, with 10 bases left in between. The CDR3 contains 12 residues. Per germline, CDR1 MDHEN and CDR2 SYDVKM. This chain's CDR3 is CASTPSGYGYTF. The CDR3 bases are TGTGCCAGCACGCCTTCAGGCTATGGCTACACCTTC.